A selection of T cell receptor beta chains follows, all from one sample in a study of cytotoxic CD8 clonotypes in ibrutinib-treated CLL. The repertoire was sequenced with immunoSEQ multiplex PCR; TCRdb's copy has only in-frame clones and lacks some. The table includes around 70,000 clones, approximately 90% detected once. The specimen comprised PBMCs, sampled after 12 months of ibrutinib treatment. The receptors stem from a human donor with chronic lymphocytic leukemia. The CDR3 runs from the conserved cysteine through the conserved F or W. Fields, in order: V gene, CDR3 length, J gene, clone size, D gene, CDR3 protein, CDR3 DNA. D genes are given only for firm matches. Clone sizes are given selectively: once, few, many, or a class where the clone is expanded.

>TRBV2|15|TRBJ2-2|-|-
CASSEEGRHTGELFF
TGTGCCAGCAGTGAAGAGGGGCGCCACACCGGGGAGCTGTTTTTT
>TRBV11-3|14|TRBJ2-5|-|TRBD1
CASSPHRGQETQYF
TGTGCCAGCAGCCCCCACAGGGGGCAAGAGACCCAGTACTTC
>TRBV6-5|14|TRBJ1-2|-|-
CASSYGVLFGGYTF
TGTGCCAGCAGTTACGGGGTTTTGTTCGGTGGCTACACCTTC
>TRBV4-1|20|TRBJ1-1|-|-
CASSQEVGKGFRKGNTEAFF
TGCGCCAGCAGCCAAGAAGTAGGAAAAGGCTTCAGGAAAGGAAACACTGAAGCTTTCTTT
>TRBV7-3|17|TRBJ2-7|-|TRBD2
CASSLTPSGSSQDEQYF
TGTGCCAGCAGCTTAACGCCCAGCGGGAGTAGTCAAGACGAGCAGTACTTC
>TRBV5-8|15|TRBJ1-4|-|-
CASSPGGQINEKLFF
TGTGCCAGCAGCCCGGGAGGACAGATTAATGAAAAACTGTTTTTT
>TRBV18|16|TRBJ2-2|once|-
CASSPVIDMNTGELFF
TGTGCCAGCTCACCGGTCATAGACATGAACACCGGGGAGCTGTTTTTT
>TRBV19|17|TRBJ2-7|-|TRBD2
CASSINGLAGEPGEQYF
TGTGCCAGTAGTATCAATGGACTAGCGGGAGAGCCGGGCGAGCAGTACTTC
>TRBV7-9|15|TRBJ1-6|-|TRBD1
CASSLGTGGSSPLHF
TGTGCCAGCAGCTTAGGCACAGGGGGTAGTTCACCCCTCCACTTT
>TRBV7-8|18|TRBJ2-6|-|-
CASSATRTPTSGANVLTF
TGTGCCAGCAGCGCGACGAGGACCCCTACCTCTGGGGCCAACGTCCTGACTTTC
>TRBV7-9|14|TRBJ1-4|once|-
CASSDNRLGEKLFF
TGTGCCAGCAGCGATAACAGACTAGGGGAAAAACTGTTTTTT
>TRBV28|15|TRBJ2-7|-|TRBD2
CASRPGLAGGGEQYF
TGTGCCAGCAGACCCGGACTAGCGGGAGGGGGCGAGCAGTACTTC
>TRBV25-1|18|TRBJ1-1|-|-
CASSDTYGSGAWNTEAFF
TGTGCCAGCAGTGATACATATGGGTCAGGGGCCTGGAACACTGAAGCTTTCTTT
>TRBV19|14|TRBJ2-3|-|-
CASSMSSSTDTQYF
TGTGCCAGTAGTATGAGCTCTAGCACAGATACGCAGTATTTT
>TRBV19|15|TRBJ2-3|once|-
CASSKGFGSTDTQYF
TGTGCCAGTAGTAAGGGGTTCGGAAGCACAGATACGCAGTATTTT
>TRBV4-3|16|TRBJ2-3|once|-
CASSQDLGRATDTQYF
TGCGCCAGCAGCCAAGATCTTGGCAGGGCTACAGATACGCAGTATTTT
>TRBV2|13|TRBJ1-2|-|-
CASLGFSHYGYTF
TGTGCCAGCCTAGGGTTCAGCCACTATGGCTACACCTTC
>TRBV5-4|19|TRBJ2-2|-|TRBD2
CASSTSSGRIGGNTGELFF
TGTGCCAGCAGTACGAGTAGCGGGAGGATTGGGGGGAACACCGGGGAGCTGTTTTTT
>TRBV5-8|12|TRBJ2-1|-|TRBD2
CASSLQLAGQFF
TGTGCCAGCAGCTTGCAACTAGCGGGGCAGTTCTTC
>TRBV19|16|TRBJ2-3|-|TRBD2
CASSRTSGSRTDTQYF
TGTGCCAGTAGCAGGACTAGCGGGAGTCGAACAGATACGCAGTATTTT
>TRBV7-2|11|TRBJ2-1|-|-
CASSPQGRQFF
TGTGCCAGCAGCCCGCAGGGTCGGCAGTTCTTC
>TRBV28|16|TRBJ2-1|-|TRBD2
CASSFRPGGSYNEQFF
TGTGCCAGCAGTTTTCGCCCGGGAGGATCCTACAATGAGCAGTTCTTC
>TRBV28|15|TRBJ2-7|once|TRBD1
CASSLWGTGTYEQYF
TGTGCCAGCAGTTTATGGGGGACAGGAACCTACGAGCAGTACTTC
>TRBV19|15|TRBJ2-5|-|TRBD2
CASMRTSGGEETQYF
TGTGCCAGTATGAGGACTAGCGGAGGGGAAGAGACCCAGTACTTC